This TCR beta chain was documented in a study of blood T cell repertoires in COVID-19. Study-wide context: Whether acute or convalescent, the COVID-19 samples came from the United States, Italy and Spain. PBMCs, B-cell-depleted T cells, or T cells provided the cDNA or gDNA that made up the material.

Produced via immunoSEQ multiplex PCR; TCRdb's table is partial and in-frame only. Of 310,000 or so clones in the sample, 75% to 90% are singletons; the top ten hold around 2.1%. This CDR3 is built from 16 residues. CDR1 and CDR2 from the germline V gene are KGHSH and LQKENI. Trimming at V came to 0 bases and at J to 4 bases, leaving 6 bases not matched to a gene. The V call is TRBV18, the J call TRBJ2-1; 7 nucleotides match TRBD1. This sequence was found in a woman aged 25-40 years who had recovered from COVID-19. Sequences were obtained from peripheral blood. CDR3 nucleotide sequence: TGTGCCAGCTCACCACCCCGGGACAGACGATACAATGAGCAGTTCTTC. Its translation: CASSPPRDRRYNEQFF.